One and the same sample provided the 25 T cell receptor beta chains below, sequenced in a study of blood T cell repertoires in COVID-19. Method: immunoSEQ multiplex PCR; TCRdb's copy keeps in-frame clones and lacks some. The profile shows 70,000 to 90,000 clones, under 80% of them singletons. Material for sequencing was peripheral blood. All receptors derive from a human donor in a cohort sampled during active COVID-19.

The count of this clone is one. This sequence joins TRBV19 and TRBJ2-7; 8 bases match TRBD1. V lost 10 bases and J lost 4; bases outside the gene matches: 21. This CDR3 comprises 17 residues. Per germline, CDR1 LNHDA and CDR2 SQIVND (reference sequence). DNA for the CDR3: TGTGCCACGCCCCGGGACAGGTCCTTCCTGAGAGTATACGAGCAGTACTTC. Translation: CATPRDRSFLRVYEQYF.

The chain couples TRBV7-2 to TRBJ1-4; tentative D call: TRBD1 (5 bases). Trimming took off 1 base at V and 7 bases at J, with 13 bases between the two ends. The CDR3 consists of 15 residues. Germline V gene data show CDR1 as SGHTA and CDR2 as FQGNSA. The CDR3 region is CASSLDAGHPEKLFF. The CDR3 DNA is TGTGCCAGCAGCTTAGACGCCGGACACCCTGAAAAACTGTTTTTT.

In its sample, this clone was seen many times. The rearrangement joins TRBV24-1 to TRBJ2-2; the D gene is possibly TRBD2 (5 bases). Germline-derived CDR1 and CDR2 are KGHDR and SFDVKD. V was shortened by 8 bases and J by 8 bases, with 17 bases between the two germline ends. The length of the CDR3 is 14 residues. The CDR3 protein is CATKRTEPGGELFF. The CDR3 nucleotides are TGTGCCACCAAGCGGACGGAACCTGGAGGGGAGCTGTTTTTT.

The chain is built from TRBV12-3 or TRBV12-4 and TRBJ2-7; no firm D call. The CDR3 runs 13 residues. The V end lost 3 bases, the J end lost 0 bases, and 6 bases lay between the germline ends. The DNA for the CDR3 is TGTGCCAGCAGTTTCCCCTCCTCCTACGAGCAGTACTTC. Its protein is CASSFPSSYEQYF.

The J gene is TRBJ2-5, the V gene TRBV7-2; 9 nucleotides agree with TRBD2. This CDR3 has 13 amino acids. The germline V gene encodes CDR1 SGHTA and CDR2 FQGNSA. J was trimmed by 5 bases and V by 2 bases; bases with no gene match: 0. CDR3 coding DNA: TGTGCCAGCAGCTTAACTAGCGGGGAGACCCAGTACTTC. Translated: CASSLTSGETQYF.

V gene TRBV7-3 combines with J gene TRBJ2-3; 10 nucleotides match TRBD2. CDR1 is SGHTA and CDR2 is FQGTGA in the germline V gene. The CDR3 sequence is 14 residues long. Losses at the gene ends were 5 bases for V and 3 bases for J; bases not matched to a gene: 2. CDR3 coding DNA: TGTGCCAGCAGCCGGGGACTAGCGACAGATACGCAGTATTTT. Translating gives CASSRGLATDTQYF.

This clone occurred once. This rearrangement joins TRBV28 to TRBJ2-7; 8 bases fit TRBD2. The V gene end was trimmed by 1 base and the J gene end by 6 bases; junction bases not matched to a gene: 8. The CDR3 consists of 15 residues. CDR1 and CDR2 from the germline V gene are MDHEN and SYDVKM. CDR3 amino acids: CASSLSGGGSLEQYF. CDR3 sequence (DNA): TGTGCCAGCAGTTTATCCGGCGGGGGGAGCCTCGAGCAGTACTTC. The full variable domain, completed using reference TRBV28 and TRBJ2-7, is DVKVTQSSRYLVKRTGEKVFLECVQDMDHENMFWYRQDPGLGLRLIYFSYDVKMKEKGDIPEGYSVSREKKERFSLILESASTNQTSMYLCASSLSGGGSLEQYFGPGTRLTVT.

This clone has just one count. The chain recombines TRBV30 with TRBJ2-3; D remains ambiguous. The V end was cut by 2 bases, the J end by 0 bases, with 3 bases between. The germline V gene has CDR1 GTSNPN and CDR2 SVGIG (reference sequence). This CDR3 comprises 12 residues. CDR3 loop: CAWSSSTDTQYF. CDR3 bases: TGTGCCTGGAGTTCAAGCACAGATACGCAGTATTTT. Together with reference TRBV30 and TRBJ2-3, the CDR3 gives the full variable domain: SQTIHQWPATLVQPVGSPLSLECTVEGTSNPNLYWYRQAAGRGLQLLFYSVGIGQISSEVPQNLSASRPQDRQFILSSKKLLLSDSGFYLCAWSSSTDTQYFGPGTRLTVL.

The CDR3 region has the DNA TGCGCCAGCAGCCCGGACAGGGGGGACTACAATGAGCAGTTCTTC. This encodes CASSPDRGDYNEQFF. The V and J genes are TRBV4-3 and TRBJ2-1; 10 bases are shared with TRBD1. This CDR3 comprises 15 residues. Germline V gene data show CDR1 as LGHNA and CDR2 as YSLEER. V trimming: 4 bases; J trimming: 3 bases; junction bases outside the gene matches: 3.

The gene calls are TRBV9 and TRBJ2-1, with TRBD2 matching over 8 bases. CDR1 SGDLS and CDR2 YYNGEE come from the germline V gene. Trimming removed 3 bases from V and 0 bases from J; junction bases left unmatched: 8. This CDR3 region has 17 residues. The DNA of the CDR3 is TGTGCCAGCAGCGCACCCCAACTAGCGGTCTCCTACAATGAGCAGTTCTTC. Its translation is CASSAPQLAVSYNEQFF.

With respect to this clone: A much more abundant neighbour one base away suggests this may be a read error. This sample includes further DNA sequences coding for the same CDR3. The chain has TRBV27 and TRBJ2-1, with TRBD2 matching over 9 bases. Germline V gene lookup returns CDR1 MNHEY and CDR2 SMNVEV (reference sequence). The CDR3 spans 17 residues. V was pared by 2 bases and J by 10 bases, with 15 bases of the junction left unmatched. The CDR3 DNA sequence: TGTGCCAGCAGTTTAATCTGGCTAGCGGGGCCGGGGGGGGAGCAGTTCTTC. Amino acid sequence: CASSLIWLAGPGGEQFF.

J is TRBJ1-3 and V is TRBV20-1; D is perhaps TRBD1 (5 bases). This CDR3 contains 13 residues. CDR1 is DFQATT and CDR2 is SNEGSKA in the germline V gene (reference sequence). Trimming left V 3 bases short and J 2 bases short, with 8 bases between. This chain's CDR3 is CSASPTAGNTIYF. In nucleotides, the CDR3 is TGCAGTGCTAGTCCGACAGCTGGAAACACCATATATTTT.

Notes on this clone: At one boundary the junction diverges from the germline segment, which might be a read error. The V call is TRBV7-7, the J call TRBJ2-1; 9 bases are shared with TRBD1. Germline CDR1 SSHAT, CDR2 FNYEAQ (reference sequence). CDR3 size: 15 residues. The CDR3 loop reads CASSSGQGIYNEQFF. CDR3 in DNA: TGTGCTAGCAGCTCGGGACAGGGAATCTACAATGAGCAGTTCTTC. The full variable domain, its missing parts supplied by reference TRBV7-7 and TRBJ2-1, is GAGVSQSPRYKVTKRGQDVTLRCDPISSHATLYWYQQALGQGPEFLTYFNYEAQPDKSGLPSDRFSAERPEGSISTLTIQRTEQRDSAMYRCASSSGQGIYNEQFFGPGTRLTVL.

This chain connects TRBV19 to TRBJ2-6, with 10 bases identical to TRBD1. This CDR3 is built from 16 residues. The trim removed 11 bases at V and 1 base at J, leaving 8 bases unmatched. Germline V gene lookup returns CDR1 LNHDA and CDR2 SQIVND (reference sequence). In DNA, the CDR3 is TGTGCCTCTAGGGGGACAGGGGAGTCTGGGGCCAACGTCCTGACTTTC. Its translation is CASRGTGESGANVLTF.

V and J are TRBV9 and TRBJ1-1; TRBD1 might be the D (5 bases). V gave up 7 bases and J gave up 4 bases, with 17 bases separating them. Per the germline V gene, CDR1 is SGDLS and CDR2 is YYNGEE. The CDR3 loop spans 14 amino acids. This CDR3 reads CASASGGGGTEAFF. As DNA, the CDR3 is TGTGCCAGCGCCTCAGGCGGCGGGGGCACTGAAGCTTTCTTT.

The CDR3 DNA reads as TGTGCCAGCAGTTTAGGCAGTTCGTACCAAGAGACCCAGTACTTC. Translating gives CASSLGSSYQETQYF. This sequence joins TRBV28 and TRBJ2-5; no clear D gene. The V and J ends lost 2 bases and 0 bases respectively, with 10 bases between them. The CDR3 has 15 amino acids. Germline lookup yields CDR1 MDHEN and CDR2 SYDVKM.

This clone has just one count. In DNA form, the CDR3 reads TGTGCCAGCAGTTCTCTAGCGGACTCCTACAATGAGCAGTTCTTC. It translates to CASSSLADSYNEQFF. V is TRBV6-6 and J is TRBJ2-1, with 7 bases lining up with TRBD2. The junction had 3 bases not matched to a gene; V was cut back by 4 bases and J by 0 bases. The CDR3 extends over 15 amino acids. Germline V CDR1 and CDR2: MNHNY, SVGAGI (reference sequence).

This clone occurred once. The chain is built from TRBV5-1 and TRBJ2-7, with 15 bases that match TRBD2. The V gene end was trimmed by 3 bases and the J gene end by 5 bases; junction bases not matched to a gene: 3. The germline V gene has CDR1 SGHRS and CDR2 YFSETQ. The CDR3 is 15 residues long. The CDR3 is CASSSGLAGGDEQYV. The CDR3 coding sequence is TGCGCCAGCAGCTCGGGACTAGCGGGAGGTGACGAGCAGTACGTC.

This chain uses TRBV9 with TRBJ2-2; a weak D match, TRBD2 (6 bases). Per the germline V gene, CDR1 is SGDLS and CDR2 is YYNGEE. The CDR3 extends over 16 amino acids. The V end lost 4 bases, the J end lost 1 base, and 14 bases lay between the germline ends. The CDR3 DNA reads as TGTGCCAGCAGCCCGGGGACTTCGGGGAACACCGGGGAGCTGTTTTTT. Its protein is CASSPGTSGNTGELFF. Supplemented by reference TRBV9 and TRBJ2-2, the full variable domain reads DSGVTQTPKHLITATGQRVTLRCSPRSGDLSVYWYQQSLDQGLQFLIQYYNGEERAKGNILERFSAQQFPDLHSELNLSSLELGDSALYFCASSPGTSGNTGELFFGEGSRLTVL.

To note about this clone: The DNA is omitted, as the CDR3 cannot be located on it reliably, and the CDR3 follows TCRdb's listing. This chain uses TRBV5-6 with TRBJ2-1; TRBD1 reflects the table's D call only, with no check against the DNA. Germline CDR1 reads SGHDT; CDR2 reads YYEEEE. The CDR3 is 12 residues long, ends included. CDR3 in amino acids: CASSFGPGPKFF.

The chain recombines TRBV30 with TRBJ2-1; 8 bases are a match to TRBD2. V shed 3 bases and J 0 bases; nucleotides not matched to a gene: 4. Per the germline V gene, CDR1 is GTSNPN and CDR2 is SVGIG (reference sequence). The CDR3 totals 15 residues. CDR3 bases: TGTGCCTGGAGCTTTAGCGGGATCTCCTACAATGAGCAGTTCTTC. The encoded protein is CAWSFSGISYNEQFF.

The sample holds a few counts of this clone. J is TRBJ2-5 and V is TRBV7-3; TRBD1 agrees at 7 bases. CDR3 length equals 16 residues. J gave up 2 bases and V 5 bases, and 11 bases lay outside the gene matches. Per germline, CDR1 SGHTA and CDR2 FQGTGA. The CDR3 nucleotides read TGTGCCAGCAGCCCGAGTACCGACAGGGTACAAGAGACCCAGTACTTC. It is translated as CASSPSTDRVQETQYF.

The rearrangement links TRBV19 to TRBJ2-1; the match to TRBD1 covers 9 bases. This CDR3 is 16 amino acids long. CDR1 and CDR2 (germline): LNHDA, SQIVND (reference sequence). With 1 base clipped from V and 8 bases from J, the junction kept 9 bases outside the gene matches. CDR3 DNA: TGTGCCAGTAGTATAGGCACGGGACAGGGACCCGATGAGCAGTTCTTC. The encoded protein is CASSIGTGQGPDEQFF.

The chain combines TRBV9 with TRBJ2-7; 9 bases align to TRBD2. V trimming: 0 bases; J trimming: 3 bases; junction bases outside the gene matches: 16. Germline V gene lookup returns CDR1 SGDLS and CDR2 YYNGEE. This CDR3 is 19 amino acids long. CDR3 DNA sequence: TGTGCCAGCAGCGTAGATGGCGGGGGGGCACGAAATACTAACTACGAGCAGTACTTC. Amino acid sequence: CASSVDGGGARNTNYEQYF.

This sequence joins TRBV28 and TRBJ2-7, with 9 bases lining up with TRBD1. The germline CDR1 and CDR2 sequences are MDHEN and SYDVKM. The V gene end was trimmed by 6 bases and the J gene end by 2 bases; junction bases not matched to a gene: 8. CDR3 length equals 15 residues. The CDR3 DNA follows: TGTGCCAGCAGCATACCGGGACAGGGCGCCTACGAGCAGTACTTC. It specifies CASSIPGQGAYEQYF.